The 9 T cell receptor beta chains below all came from one sample that was sequenced in a study of blood T cell repertoires in COVID-19. The method was immunoSEQ multiplex PCR; TCRdb's version includes in-frame clones alone and lacks a portion of them. The sample contains about 110,000 clones, 88% of which appear only once. The sample was peripheral blood. Receptors were obtained from a human donor in a cohort sampled during active COVID-19.

This chain links TRBV7-2 with TRBJ1-1; TRBD1 is a possible D gene (5 bases). With 5 bases removed from V and 0 bases from J, the gap between germline ends came to 16 bases. Germline V CDR1 and CDR2: SGHTA, FQGNSA. This CDR3 contains 16 residues. CDR3 residues: CASSPSPGGMNTEAFF. The CDR3 bases are TGTGCCAGCAGCCCCTCCCCGGGGGGAATGAACACTGAAGCTTTCTTT.

In this sample, this clone turned up many times. The chain has TRBV5-1 and TRBJ1-1, with 7 bases lining up with TRBD1. Germline CDR1 and CDR2: SGHRS and YFSETQ. V was pared by 0 bases and J by 4 bases, with 9 bases of the junction left unmatched. The length of the CDR3 is 16 residues. The CDR3 sequence is CASSLGLETGPTEAFF. CDR3 DNA sequence: TGCGCCAGCAGCTTGGGGCTTGAGACAGGGCCCACTGAAGCTTTCTTT.

The chain recombines TRBV24-1 with TRBJ1-2; 7 bases match TRBD1. V lost 4 bases and J lost 4; bases outside the gene matches: 5. The CDR3 length is 14 residues. Germline-derived CDR1 and CDR2 are KGHDR and SFDVKD. The CDR3 nucleotides read TGTGCCACCAGTGACCACGGGACAGCCTATGGCTACACCTTC. Its protein product is CATSDHGTAYGYTF.

The rearrangement links TRBV9 to TRBJ2-6, with no clear D. The germline gives CDR1 SGDLS, CDR2 YYNGEE. Trimming pared 7 bases from V and 0 bases from J, leaving 2 bases between. The CDR3 extends over 12 amino acids. The CDR3 bases are TGTGCCAGCCTCTCTGGGGCCAACGTCCTGACTTTC. Translating it yields CASLSGANVLTF.

V gene TRBV3-1 (or the pseudogene TRBV3-2) combines with J gene TRBJ2-7, with 7 nucleotides matching TRBD2. Germline loops: CDR1 LGHDT, CDR2 YNNKEL (reference sequence). This CDR3 is 15 amino acids long. J lost 1 base, V lost 1 base, and 4 bases had no gene match. CDR3 loop: CASSQGKRGSYEQYF. The CDR3 nucleotides read TGTGCCAGCAGCCAAGGCAAGCGGGGATCCTACGAGCAGTACTTC.

The J gene is TRBJ1-2, the V gene TRBV2, with D tentatively TRBD1 (5 bases). CDR1 is SNHLY and CDR2 is FYNNEI in the germline V gene. The V gene lost 6 bases and the J gene lost 4 bases, with 9 bases spanning the gap. The CDR3 loop spans 12 amino acids. The CDR3 reads CASRGLIYGYTF. The CDR3 nucleotides read TGTGCCAGCAGGGGACTGATCTATGGCTACACCTTC.

In its sample, this clone was seen a few times. In DNA form, the CDR3 reads TGTGCCAGCAGCACCCAGGGACAGGGGGGCAATCAGCCCCAGCATTTT. Translating it yields CASSTQGQGGNQPQHF. The chain recombines TRBV7-9 with TRBJ1-5; TRBD1 matches at 11 bases. Trimming took 5 bases from V and 2 from J; bases not matched to a gene: 5. Germline V gene lookup returns CDR1 SEHNR and CDR2 FQNEAQ (reference sequence). CDR3 size: 16 residues.

The chain links TRBV3-1 (or the pseudogene TRBV3-2) to TRBJ2-5; TRBD2 agrees at 8 bases. The junction had 9 bases not matched to a gene; V was cut back by 2 bases and J by 1 base. Germline CDR1 LGHDT, CDR2 YNNKEL (reference sequence). The CDR3 loop spans 17 amino acids. The CDR3 DNA reads TGTGCCAGCAGCCAAAGGCGGATAGCGGGGACCCAAGAGACCCAGTACTTC. Residues: CASSQRRIAGTQETQYF.

V usage is TRBV4-1 and J usage is TRBJ2-5; TRBD2 aligns across 8 bases. J gave up 5 bases and V 1 base, and 9 bases lay outside the gene matches. The CDR3 has 16 amino acids. Germline V gene sequence: CDR1 MGHRA, CDR2 YSYEKL. DNA for the CDR3: TGCGCCAGCAGCCAAGCGGGACTAGGCCCGGGGGAGACCCAGTACTTC. As protein: CASSQAGLGPGETQYF.